Following are 12 T cell receptor beta chains from one sample sequenced in a study of PD-1 blockade in mismatch repair-deficient tumors. Their cognate antigens are unknown. Time point indicated: approximately nine-day in vitro stimulation with candidate neoantigen peptide 2. Here immunoSEQ multiplex PCR was the method, and the copy in TCRdb shows in-frame clones only, minus some. Of approximately 9,700 clones in the sample, about 90% are singletons; the top ten hold around 23%. Sequenced here: cells cultured in vitro, sampled from a patient treated with pembrolizumab. The source of these receptors is an adult with mismatch repair-deficient cancer.

The chain's CDR3 is CASSLPTGSNTGELFF. The CDR3 coding sequence is TGTGCCAGCAGCTTGCCTACAGGGTCGAACACCGGGGAGCTGTTTTTT. The chain uses TRBV7-3 and TRBJ2-2, with D maybe TRBD1 (6 bases). The V end was cut by 3 bases, the J end by 0 bases, with 11 bases between. The CDR3 has 16 residues. Germline CDR1 SGHTA, CDR2 FQGTGA.

The rearrangement links TRBV27 to TRBJ1-5; maybe TRBD1 (5 bases). This CDR3 region has 16 residues. The V end lost 1 base, the J end lost 7 bases, and 17 bases lay between the germline ends. CDR1 and CDR2 from the germline V gene are MNHEY and SMNVEV (reference sequence). CDR3 nucleotide sequence: TGTGCCAGCAGTTTATTCGGCAATGGGGCGAGGCAGCCCCAGCATTTT. As protein: CASSLFGNGARQPQHF.

The gene calls are TRBV19 and TRBJ2-1, with TRBD2 as a possible D gene (5 bases). Germline V CDR1 and CDR2: LNHDA, SQIVND (reference sequence). V gave up 4 bases and J gave up 8 bases, with 15 bases separating them. This CDR3 has 14 residues. The CDR3 is CASSRGFPGYEQFF. CDR3 DNA sequence: TGTGCCAGTAGTAGAGGCTTCCCGGGGTATGAGCAGTTCTTC.

The chain has TRBV5-5 and TRBJ1-5, with 7 positions matching TRBD1. The germline gives CDR1 SGHKS, CDR2 YYEKEE (reference sequence). V lost 3 bases, J lost 5 bases, and 14 bases stayed unmatched. The CDR3 length is 17 residues. In nucleotides, the CDR3 is TGTGCCAGCAGCTCTTACCCGACAGGGAATCAGGATCAGCCCCAGCATTTT. It specifies CASSSYPTGNQDQPQHF.

V is TRBV4-2 and J is TRBJ2-2, with D unclear. Trimming stripped 0 bases from V and 2 bases from J, with 4 bases between. The CDR3 consists of 14 residues. CDR1 LGHNA and CDR2 YNFKEQ come from the germline V gene. The CDR3 is CASSQDQNTGELFF. The CDR3 coding sequence is TGTGCCAGCAGCCAAGATCAAAACACCGGGGAGCTGTTTTTT.

The gene calls are TRBV28 and TRBJ2-3, with D unclear. The CDR3 consists of 12 residues. The V and J ends lost 7 bases and 3 bases respectively, with 8 bases between them. Germline V lookup: CDR1 MDHEN, CDR2 SYDVKM. CDR3 residues: CASKGTTDTQYF. DNA of the CDR3: TGTGCCAGCAAGGGTACAACAGATACGCAGTATTTT.

A single count supports this clone. The chain couples TRBV14 to TRBJ2-1; the D gene is possibly TRBD2 (6 bases). V shed 4 bases and J shed 2 bases, with 9 bases lying between them. The CDR3 contains 14 residues. The germline CDR1 and CDR2 sequences are SGHDN and FVKESK. The CDR3 loop reads CASSRGTAYNEQFF. Written as DNA, the CDR3 is TGTGCCAGCAGCCGCGGGACCGCCTACAATGAGCAGTTCTTC.

This rearrangement joins TRBV2 to TRBJ2-7, with D tentatively TRBD1 or TRBD2 (5 bases each). With 8 bases removed from V and 0 bases from J, the gap between germline ends came to 11 bases. The CDR3 runs to 13 residues. Germline V gene lookup returns CDR1 SNHLY and CDR2 FYNNEI. The CDR3 DNA sequence: TGTGCCAGCGAAGGGACGGCCTCCTACGAGCAGTACTTC. Protein: CASEGTASYEQYF.

The J gene is TRBJ1-1, the V gene TRBV23-1; D remains unclear. TRBV23-1 counts as an open reading frame of uncertain function. The CDR3 length is 15 residues. Trimming removed 6 bases at V and 2 bases at J, with 16 bases between. CDR3 bases: TGCGCCAGCAGGTTGGGAGGCCGACTCAACACTGAAGCTTTCTTT. Protein: CASRLGGRLNTEAFF.

The chain is built from TRBV28 and TRBJ1-5; D is perhaps TRBD1 (6 bases). This CDR3 has 16 amino acids. Germline V gene data show CDR1 as MDHEN and CDR2 as SYDVKM. V was clipped by 6 bases and J by 4 bases, with 19 bases between them. The CDR3 here is CASSDIFRGGNQPQHF. CDR3 DNA: TGTGCCAGCAGCGATATATTTAGGGGGGGGAATCAGCCCCAGCATTTT.

The V and J genes are TRBV6-1 and TRBJ1-6; no firm D call. The germline gives CDR1 MNHNS, CDR2 SASEGT. The CDR3 covers 13 residues. V lost 0 bases to trimming and J lost 14 bases, with 11 bases between them. In DNA, the CDR3 is TGTGCCAGCAGTGAAGCGGTAGGACCTGCCCTCCACTTT. Amino acid sequence: CASSEAVGPALHF.

This clone appeared once. The chain joins TRBV11-2 to TRBJ2-7; 9 positions match TRBD2. The V and J ends lost 5 bases and 5 bases, in that order; junction bases with no gene match: 10. Per the germline V gene, CDR1 is SGHAT and CDR2 is FQNNGV. The length of the CDR3 is 15 residues. CDR3: CASSPVLAGAHEQYF. The DNA for the CDR3 is TGTGCCAGCAGCCCCGTTTTAGCGGGAGCCCACGAGCAGTACTTC.